These 16 T cell receptor beta chains were sequenced from one sample in a study of cytomegalovirus exposure and HLA in healthy donors. Generated by immunoSEQ multiplex PCR, the TCRdb table keeps only in-frame clones and is missing some. The top ten clones hold approximately 6.3% of a sample with about 60,000 clones, roughly 93% of them seen once. Sequenced sample: PBMCs. The receptors were sampled from a woman aged 18-29 years in good health and CMV-seronegative.

CDR3 nucleotide sequence: TGCGCCAGCACCCCACCAGGGATAGATACGCAGTATTTT. Residues: CASTPPGIDTQYF. This chain joins TRBV5-1 and TRBJ2-3; TRBD1 is a possible D gene (5 bases). This CDR3 spans 13 amino acids. Trimming removed 6 bases from V and 5 bases from J, with 13 bases in between. Germline values: CDR1 SGHRS, CDR2 YFSETQ.

This chain joins TRBV6-6 and TRBJ1-1; tentative D call: TRBD1 (6 bases). There are 14 residues in the CDR3. Deletions cut 4 bases from V and 2 bases from J, with 11 bases between. Germline CDR1 is MNHNY and CDR2 is SVGAGI (reference sequence). CDR3 in amino acids: CASSSRTVNTEAFF. For the CDR3, the DNA is TGTGCCAGCAGTTCGCGGACAGTCAACACTGAAGCTTTCTTT.

The J gene is TRBJ2-3, the V gene TRBV9; 11 bases agree with TRBD2. CDR1 is SGDLS and CDR2 is YYNGEE in the germline V gene. V lost 6 bases, J lost 2 bases, and 8 bases stayed unmatched. The CDR3 is 16 amino acids. CDR3 nucleotide sequence: TGTGCCAGCACCCCCCTAGCGGGGGGACCCACAGATACGCAGTATTTT. Its translation: CASTPLAGGPTDTQYF.

The genes are TRBV5-6 and TRBJ1-2; the match to TRBD1 covers 7 bases. The CDR3 contains 17 residues. Per the germline V gene, CDR1 is SGHDT and CDR2 is YYEEEE. J was trimmed by 7 bases and V by 5 bases; bases with no gene match: 20. In DNA, the CDR3 is TGTGCCAGCAGTCCGAGAACCGGGACAGACCCTATGTTTGGCTACACCTTC. The encoded protein is CASSPRTGTDPMFGYTF.

CDR3 amino acids: CASSFDRGAEQYV. The CDR3 DNA follows: TGTGCCAGCAGCTTTGACAGGGGGGCCGAGCAGTACGTC. The chain links TRBV5-8 to TRBJ2-7; the match to TRBD1 covers 9 bases. The germline CDR1 and CDR2 sequences are SGHTS and YDEGEE. The CDR3 loop spans 13 amino acids. V was clipped by 2 bases and J by 6 bases; unmatched bases: 3.

The genes are TRBV2 and TRBJ2-3; maybe TRBD1 (6 bases). V dropped 6 bases and J dropped 1 base, with 14 bases sitting between them. The length of the CDR3 is 15 residues. Germline CDR1 and CDR2: SNHLY and FYNNEI. In DNA, the CDR3 is TGTGCCAGCAGCCGGGACCAGGGGCGCACAGATACGCAGTATTTT. Encoded protein: CASSRDQGRTDTQYF.

The chain links TRBV5-4 to TRBJ2-7, with 8 bases that match TRBD2. Trimming removed 0 bases from V and 4 bases from J; junction bases left unmatched: 12. Germline V gives CDR1 SGHNT, CDR2 YYREEE (reference sequence). The CDR3 is made up of 17 amino acids. CDR3 in DNA: TGTGCCAGCAGCTTGGTATCAGGCGGGGGGTACCTATACGAGCAGTACTTC. It codes for CASSLVSGGGYLYEQYF.

The rearrangement uses TRBV2 and TRBJ2-2; 10 bases are shared with TRBD1. The CDR3 runs to 17 residues. From germline, CDR1 is SNHLY and CDR2 FYNNEI. With V trimmed by 3 bases and J by 5 bases, 9 bases remained unmatched. The DNA for the CDR3 is TGTGCCAGCAGTGACTCCGTGACAGGGGGCGAAACCGGGGAGCTGTTTTTT. This translates into CASSDSVTGGETGELFF.

This rearrangement joins TRBV14 to TRBJ1-4; D may be TRBD1 (5 bases). The CDR3 length is 15 residues. Trimming left V 1 base short and J 3 bases short, with 9 bases between. Looked up from germline, CDR1 is SGHDN and CDR2 is FVKESK. This chain's CDR3 is CASSQAGRANEKLFF. As DNA, the CDR3 is TGTGCCAGCAGCCAAGCAGGGAGGGCTAATGAAAAACTGTTTTTT.

This chain links TRBV7-9 with TRBJ2-3; 9 nucleotides agree with TRBD2. The CDR3 has 15 amino acids. Germline assignment: CDR1 SEHNR and CDR2 FQNEAQ (reference sequence). J gave up 4 bases and V 4 bases, and 6 bases lay outside the gene matches. CDR3 region: CASSSGLARSDTQYF. The CDR3 DNA reads as TGTGCCAGCAGCTCTGGACTAGCGCGTTCAGATACGCAGTATTTT.

In this sample, this clone turned up a few times. The chain recombines TRBV2 with TRBJ1-5; the D gene is possibly TRBD1 (5 bases). The V gene's germline CDR1 is SNHLY and CDR2 FYNNEI. The CDR3 runs 13 residues. V lost 6 bases and J lost 4, with 10 bases in between. This chain's CDR3 is CASRADSNQPQHF. In nucleotides, the CDR3 is TGTGCCAGCAGGGCAGACAGTAATCAGCCCCAGCATTTT. The full variable domain, rest sourced from reference TRBV2 and TRBJ1-5, is EPEVTQTPSHQVTQMGQEVILRCVPISNHLYFYWYRQILGQKVEFLVSFYNNEISEKSEIFDDQFSVERPDGSNFTLKIRSTKLEDSAMYFCASRADSNQPQHFGDGTRLSIL.

This clone was recorded once. The chain carries TRBV5-5 and TRBJ2-5; 9 bases are a match to TRBD1. This CDR3 has 18 amino acids. Germline CDR1 and CDR2: SGHKS and YYEKEE (reference sequence). V was pared by 0 bases and J by 4 bases, with 13 bases of the junction left unmatched. The CDR3 loop reads CASSLGRTGTGIRETQYF. CDR3 sequence (DNA): TGTGCCAGCAGCTTGGGCCGAACCGGGACAGGGATTCGAGAGACCCAGTACTTC. Drawing the rest from reference TRBV5-5 and TRBJ2-5, the complete variable domain is DAGVTQSPTHLIKTRGQQVTLRCSPISGHKSVSWYQQVLGQGPQFIFQYYEKEERGRGNFPDRFSARQFPNYSSELNVNALLLGDSALYLCASSLGRTGTGIRETQYFGPGTRLLVL.

The J gene is TRBJ1-2, the V gene TRBV7-6; D not certain. CDR1 SGHVS and CDR2 FNYEAQ come from the germline V gene. Trimming took off 3 bases at V and 10 bases at J, with 33 bases between the two ends. This CDR3 has 19 residues. The CDR3 DNA is TGTGCCAGCAGCTTCATACGAGGTTCAAGACGATCTTCGAATATAGCCTACACCTTC. Translated, it gives CASSFIRGSRRSSNIAYTF.

The chain recombines TRBV11-3 with TRBJ2-1; TRBD2 matches at 11 bases. The germline CDR1 and CDR2 sequences are SGHNT and YENEEA. Trimming took 5 bases from V and 5 from J; bases not matched to a gene: 8. CDR3 length: 16 amino acids. CDR3 sequence (DNA): TGTGCCAGCAGCGGAACCGGGACTAGCGGAGACAATGAGCAGTTCTTC. Encoded protein: CASSGTGTSGDNEQFF. The variable domain in full, completed from reference TRBV11-3 and TRBJ2-1, reads EAGVVQSPRYKIIEKKQPVAFWCNPISGHNTLYWYLQNLGQGPELLIRYENEEAVDDSQLPKDRFSAERLKGVDSTLKIQPAELGDSAVYLCASSGTGTSGDNEQFFGPGTRLTVL.

The chain has TRBV18 and TRBJ1-1; no firm D call. Trimming removed 1 base at V and 3 bases at J, with 6 bases between. CDR3 size: 13 residues. Germline CDR1 is KGHSH and CDR2 is LQKENI. CDR3 bases: TGTGCCAGCTCACCACTAGAAGACACTGAAGCTTTCTTT. Protein product: CASSPLEDTEAFF.

The chain links TRBV27 to TRBJ2-1, with 13 bases matching TRBD2. Per germline, CDR1 MNHEY and CDR2 SMNVEV (reference sequence). V trimming: 6 bases; J trimming: 4 bases; junction bases outside the gene matches: 3. This CDR3 has 15 residues. The CDR3 region is CASRGLAGPYNEQFF. The CDR3 bases are TGTGCCAGCAGGGGACTAGCGGGACCGTACAATGAGCAGTTCTTC.